This T cell receptor (beta chain) was captured by sequencing in a study of cytomegalovirus exposure and HLA in healthy donors. Overall study results and limits: Common viral pathogens were later found to be apparently linked to several of the most significant clusters.

To note about this clone: The antigen is undetermined.

The donors were healthy bone marrow donors. Per germline, CDR1 MDHEN and CDR2 SYDVKM. The CDR3 is made up of 16 amino acids. In the PCR, 60 Vbeta and 13 Jbeta primers were used. The method was immunoSEQ multiplex PCR; TCRdb's version includes in-frame clones alone and lacks a portion of them. The table shows roughly 120,000 clones, with 81% occurring only once. V gene TRBV28 combines with J gene TRBJ2-5; 11 nucleotides agree with TRBD2. The end of the DNA aligns better with TRBJ2-7, so the J call may be wrong. This TCR was sampled from a woman in her twenties or thirties in good health and CMV-seronegative. What was sequenced was PBMCs. CDR3 coding DNA: TGTGCCAGCCCCGGGAGACTAGCGGGAAGGGAGGACGAGCAGTACTTC. The encoded protein is CASPGRLAGREDEQYF.